The rows below give T cell receptor beta chains drawn from one sample of a study of human T cells and chemical hapten exposure. MiXCR, applied by TCRdb to the RACE reads, yields one record per CDR3 protein. This table has about 190,000 distinct CDR3 sequences, about 25% appearing once. This sample comprised whole blood, obtained in connection with sensitization to the hapten diphenylcyclopropenone (DPC). The source is a woman in her forties with alopecia areata. Some clones in this sample may be carry-over from other donors' samples. CDR3s include the opening cysteine and the closing phenylalanine or tryptophan. Each record gives: D gene, V gene, clone size, J gene, CDR3 protein. A D gene is named only where the DNA matches it firmly. Not all rows give a size; the values are once, few, many and, for expanded clones, a class.

>TRBD2|TRBV7-2|.|TRBJ2-7
CASSLAHSSGSYEQYF
>.|TRBV5-6|few|TRBJ2-5
CASSLWAVPETQYF
>.|TRBV28|few|TRBJ1-2
CASSFNGPTGYTF
>.|TRBV28|once|TRBJ1-4
CASSFARGLFF
>.|TRBV5-6|.|TRBJ2-7
CASSLPHRALYEQYF
>.|TRBV28|.|TRBJ1-5
CASSFNQKPQHF
>.|TRBV28|.|TRBJ2-7
CASRPGQTYEQYF
>.|TRBV7-9|.|TRBJ2-5
CASSRYKETQYF
>.|TRBV28|few|TRBJ2-1
CASSTGSVSYNEQFF
>TRBD1|TRBV29-1|few|TRBJ1-2
CSVGTGRGGYTF
>.|TRBV7-9|many|TRBJ2-1
CASSLGYNEQFF
>.|TRBV19|.|TRBJ2-3
CASSMQGTDTQYF
>.|TRBV5-1|once|TRBJ2-7
CASSSLAGSMPHEQYF
>.|TRBV20-1|.|TRBJ2-1
CSASDDYRVYEQFF
>.|TRBV10-3|.|TRBJ2-2
CAISESNGSGELFF
>.|TRBV20-1|few|TRBJ2-3
CSARDNTRGTDTQYF
>TRBD2|TRBV5-4|few|TRBJ2-7
CASNQPTSGDYEQYF
>TRBD2|TRBV5-1|few|TRBJ2-1
CASSVTVGTSYEQFF
>.|TRBV5-1|few|TRBJ2-1
CASSLQTEQFF
>.|TRBV18|.|TRBJ2-7
CASSVGGEQYF
>.|TRBV2|.|TRBJ2-7
CASAERSPYEQYF
>.|TRBV5-1|few|TRBJ2-5
CASSLAVTSEQETQYF
>.|TRBV28|few|TRBJ1-5
CASSRGQASNQPQHF
>TRBD1|TRBV28|.|TRBJ1-1
CASSPARQGRLAFF
>.|TRBV7-2|.|TRBJ2-7
CASSPLLGYEQYF
>TRBD1|TRBV20-1|few|TRBJ2-7
CSAPSGQGAYEQYF
>TRBD1|TRBV15|many|TRBJ1-5
CATSRTGTGGDQPQHF
>.|TRBV7-8|.|TRBJ2-1
CASSLREVGNEQFF
>TRBD2|TRBV27|few|TRBJ2-5
CASSHQGGGQETQYF
>.|TRBV6-2/TRBV6-3|many|TRBJ2-7
CASSYSGPYEQYF
>.|TRBV12-3/TRBV12-4|.|TRBJ1-2
CASSYYDGYTF
>.|TRBV6-5|.|TRBJ2-7
CASSTEYGTRYF
>TRBD2|TRBV6-2/TRBV6-3|many|TRBJ2-6
CASSSRLAGFSGANVLTF
>TRBD1|TRBV28|.|TRBJ1-6
CASSSNGQGEPPLHF
>.|TRBV7-3|few|TRBJ2-6
CASSLDSTGANVLTF
>.|TRBV29-1|.|TRBJ2-7
CAGAGDSYEQYF
>TRBD2|TRBV20-1|.|TRBJ2-3
CSASRRISGSSLTDTQYF
>.|TRBV28|.|TRBJ2-7
CASTPTTGAEQYF
>TRBD1|TRBV6-5|.|TRBJ2-7
CATLGGQGMGEQYF
>.|TRBV5-1|few|TRBJ2-3
CASGRGTDTQYF
>.|TRBV7-2|few|TRBJ1-1
CASSLRTGGLHEAFF
>.|TRBV10-3|.|TRBJ2-5
CAISDGGQGRSETQYF
>.|TRBV29-1|.|TRBJ2-3
CSVLQSDTQYF
>.|TRBV2|.|TRBJ2-3
CASLPYSTDTQYF
>.|TRBV5-5|.|TRBJ2-5
CASSLPEQETQYF
>.|TRBV5-1|few|TRBJ2-3
CASSLGGRVSTDTQYF
>TRBD2|TRBV29-1|.|TRBJ2-7
CSVEGASGSYEQYF
>.|TRBV2|few|TRBJ1-6
CASSDRGLGSPLHF
>.|TRBV20-1|.|TRBJ2-5
CSARGWSSRSKETQYF
>.|TRBV4-1|few|TRBJ2-5
CASSQDLRSEETQYF
>.|TRBV4-1|many|TRBJ1-3
CASSQDRVSGNTIYF
>TRBD2|TRBV20-1|few|TRBJ2-2
CSARDGYGTINTGELFF